This TCR beta chain derives from a study of T cell responses to AZD1222 COVID-19 vaccine. Clones were sequenced by immunoSEQ multiplex PCR, and TCRdb holds only the in-frame ones, with some missing. The sample has around 99,000 clones, roughly 87% seen once. The study, taken as a whole, reports: Nearly half of the spike-specific TCRs reportedly recognize variant regions that carry no mutations. Possibly, clonal diversity was underestimated; donors were largely white British and included more females. Just 5 to 7 AZD1222 recipients were seropositive at baseline. Once two AZD1222 doses were given, Spike-specific TCR breadth and depth went up.

The CDR3 consists of 13 residues. Trimming left V 5 bases short and J 0 bases short, with 8 bases between. Germline values: CDR1 LNHDA, CDR2 SQIVND (reference sequence). In the case of this clone: Its antigen is still unknown.

The TCR comes from an adult in good health. The sequenced sample was peripheral blood, obtained on day 0 of AZD1222 vaccination. This chain uses TRBV19 with TRBJ2-7; no clear D gene. The CDR3 region has the DNA TGTGCCAGTAGTCTGACTGGCTCCTACGAGCAGTACTTC. It translates to CASSLTGSYEQYF.